This T cell receptor beta chain was sequenced in a study of blood T cell repertoires in COVID-19. Across the whole study: Sites in the United States, Italy and Spain provided acute and convalescent COVID-19 samples. Sample material is recorded as cDNA or gDNA derived from T cells, B-cell-depleted T cells, or PBMCs.

Trimming pared 0 bases from V and 6 bases from J, leaving 15 bases between. Germline assignment: CDR1 MGHRA and CDR2 YSYEKL. CDR3 size: 16 residues. This clone has ten or more counts. The Seattle site enrolled patients during active infection and followed them longitudinally. In the original workflow: By means of reference gene primer amplification, nucleated cell counts were estimated. Measured with immunoSEQ multiplex PCR; TCRdb has only the in-frame clones, and not every one. D and trimming were read from the DNA, whereas the V and J calls and clone size are those reported in that table. This table holds around 150,000 clones, approximately 79% found once.

The sequence derives from a woman between 40 and 50 years old with COVID-19, enrolled during active disease. The chain has TRBV4-1 and TRBJ2-1, with D possibly TRBD2 on 6 matching bases. Specimen: peripheral blood. The CDR3 DNA is TGCGCCAGCAGCCAAGAATTCGGCGGGGTCCTCAATGAGCAGTTCTTC. Its protein is CASSQEFGGVLNEQFF.